The following is a T cell receptor (beta chain) sequence with its context. Its antigen is still unknown. This record belongs to a study of cytomegalovirus exposure and HLA in healthy donors. Regarding the study as a whole: Roughly uniform sequencing depth across donors was assumed, possibly incorrectly. Most of the TCR beta V segments (in an earlier analysis) were productive either about 87% or about 30% of the time. Rarity marked most TCR sequences, yet some public TCRs occurred in many donors. Clonal expansion was found to be greater in HLA-associated TCR beta chains than in equally common others in a later analysis.

PCR amplification relied on 60 Vbeta primers (plus 13 Jbeta primers). Method: immunoSEQ multiplex PCR; TCRdb's copy keeps in-frame clones and lacks some. In all, the sample yields some 30,000 clones. This CDR3 comprises 14 residues. The V gene's germline CDR1 is SGHDT and CDR2 YYEEEE. Trimming at V came to 3 bases and at J to 5 bases, leaving 7 bases not matched to a gene. This chain connects TRBV5-6 to TRBJ1-2; 7 bases match TRBD1. Source material: PBMCs. This sequence originates from a man aged 35 to 55 in good health and CMV-seronegative. CDR3: CASSSVAGQYGYTF. The CDR3 region has the DNA TGTGCCAGCAGCTCGGTCGCGGGACAGTATGGCTACACCTTC. Supplemented by reference TRBV5-6 and TRBJ1-2, the full variable domain reads DAGVTQSPTHLIKTRGQQVTLRCSPKSGHDTVSWYQQALGQGPQFIFQYYEEEERQRGNFPDRFSGHQFPNYSSELNVNALLLGDSALYLCASSSVAGQYGYTFGSGTRLTVV.